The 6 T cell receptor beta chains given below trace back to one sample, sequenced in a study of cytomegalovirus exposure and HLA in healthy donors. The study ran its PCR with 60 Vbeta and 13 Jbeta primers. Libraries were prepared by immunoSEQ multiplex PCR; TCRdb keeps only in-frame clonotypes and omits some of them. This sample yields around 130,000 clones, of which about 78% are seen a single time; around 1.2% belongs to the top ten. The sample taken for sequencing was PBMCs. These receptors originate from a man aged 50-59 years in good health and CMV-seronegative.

CDR3 DNA sequence: TGTGCCAGCAGCCCCGGGACACCCAGAAGTACGCAGTATTTT. As protein: CASSPGTPRSTQYF. The V gene is TRBV5-4, the J gene TRBJ2-3; a possible D gene is TRBD1 (6 bases). CDR1 and CDR2 from the germline V gene are SGHNT and YYREEE (reference sequence). The CDR3 has 14 residues. V lost 4 bases, J lost 8 bases, and 17 bases lay in between.

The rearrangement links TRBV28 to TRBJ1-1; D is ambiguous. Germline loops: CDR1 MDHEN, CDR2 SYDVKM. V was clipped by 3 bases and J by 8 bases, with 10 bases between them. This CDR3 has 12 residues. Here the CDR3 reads CASSLGALEAFF. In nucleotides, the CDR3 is TGTGCCAGCAGTTTGGGAGCTTTAGAAGCTTTCTTT.

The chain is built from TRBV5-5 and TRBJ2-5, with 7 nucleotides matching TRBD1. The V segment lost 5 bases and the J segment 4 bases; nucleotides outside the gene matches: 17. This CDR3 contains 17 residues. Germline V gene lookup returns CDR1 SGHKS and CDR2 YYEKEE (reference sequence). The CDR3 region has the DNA TGTGCCAGCAGATCTGGGGTTAACAGGGGCGCTGGAGAGACCCAGTACTTC. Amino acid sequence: CASRSGVNRGAGETQYF. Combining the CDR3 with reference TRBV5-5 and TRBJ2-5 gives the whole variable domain DAGVTQSPTHLIKTRGQQVTLRCSPISGHKSVSWYQQVLGQGPQFIFQYYEKEERGRGNFPDRFSARQFPNYSSELNVNALLLGDSALYLCASRSGVNRGAGETQYFGPGTRLLVL.

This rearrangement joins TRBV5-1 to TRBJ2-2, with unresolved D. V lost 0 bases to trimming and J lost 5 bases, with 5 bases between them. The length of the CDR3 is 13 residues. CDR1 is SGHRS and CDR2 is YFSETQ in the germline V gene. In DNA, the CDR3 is TGCGCCAGCAGCTTGGACGCGACCGGGGAGCTGTTTTTT. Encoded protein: CASSLDATGELFF.

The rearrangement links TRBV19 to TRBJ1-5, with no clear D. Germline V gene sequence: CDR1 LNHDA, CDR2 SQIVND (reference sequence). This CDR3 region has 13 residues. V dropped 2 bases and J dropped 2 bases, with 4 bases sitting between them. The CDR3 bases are TGTGCCAGTAGTATACTTGGCAATCAGCCCCAGCATTTT. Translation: CASSILGNQPQHF.

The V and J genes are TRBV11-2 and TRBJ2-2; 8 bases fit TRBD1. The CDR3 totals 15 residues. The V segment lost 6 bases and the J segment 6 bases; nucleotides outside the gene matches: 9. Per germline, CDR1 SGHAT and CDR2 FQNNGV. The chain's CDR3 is CASRPGQVTSGELFF. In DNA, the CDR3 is TGTGCCAGCAGACCGGGACAGGTTACGTCCGGGGAGCTGTTTTTT.